A selection of T cell receptor beta chains follows, all from one sample in a study of cytomegalovirus exposure and HLA in healthy donors. Using immunoSEQ multiplex PCR, the repertoire was profiled, and TCRdb retains in-frame clones only, with some absent. The table has some 160,000 clones, about 85% seen once. Sequencing used PBMCs. The receptors come from a man between 18 and 35 years old in good health and CMV-seronegative. Both conserved end residues are part of each CDR3. The D gene is left open where the match is weak. Rows give clone size only sometimes, using once, few, many, or a class for an expanded clone.

>NA|16|TRBV7-2|TRBJ2-7|TRBD2
CASSSGRGGPAYEQYF
TGTGCCAGCAGCTCGGGGAGGGGAGGGCCAGCCTACGAGCAGTACTTC
>NA|13|TRBV30|TRBJ2-2|NA
CAWSVLVGGELFF
TGTGCCTGGAGTGTACTCGTCGGCGGGGAGCTGTTTTTT
>NA|16|TRBV5-6|TRBJ1-6|NA
CASSTAQAPYNSPLHF
TGTGCCAGCAGCACCGCCCAGGCTCCCTATAATTCACCCCTCCACTTT
>NA|14|TRBV7-9|TRBJ2-7|NA
CASSRGDREDEQYF
TGTGCCAGCAGCCGCGGAGACAGGGAGGACGAGCAGTACTTC
>once|16|TRBV6-1|TRBJ2-7|NA
CASSEWPRGISYEQYF
TGTGCCAGCAGTGAATGGCCCCGCGGAATTTCCTACGAGCAGTACTTC
>NA|17|TRBV7-2|TRBJ2-3|TRBD2
CASSLEVQVGGEDTQYF
TGTGCCAGCAGCTTAGAGGTACAGGTGGGAGGGGAAGATACGCAGTATTTT
>NA|13|TRBV29-1|TRBJ1-2|NA
CSVRDTANYGYTF
TGCAGCGTGAGGGACACCGCTAACTATGGCTACACCTTC
>NA|15|TRBV18|TRBJ2-5|TRBD2
CASSYRAGAQETQYF
TGTGCCAGCTCATATAGAGCGGGGGCTCAAGAGACCCAGTACTTC
>NA|12|TRBV5-4|TRBJ2-1|NA
CASSQSYNEQFF
TGTGCCAGCAGCCAATCCTACAATGAGCAGTTCTTC
>NA|17|TRBV28|TRBJ1-4|NA
CASSLTRTRSTNEKLFF
TGTGCCAGCAGCTTAACACGCACGCGGTCCACTAATGAAAAACTGTTTTTT
>NA|15|TRBV28|TRBJ1-2|NA
CASSPREHRLYGYTF
TGTGCCAGCAGTCCCCGGGAACATCGCCTCTATGGCTACACCTTC
>NA|16|TRBV6-6|TRBJ2-1|TRBD1
CASSPGQGVVYNEQFF
TGTGCCAGCAGCCCGGGACAGGGGGTGGTCTACAATGAGCAGTTCTTC
>NA|16|TRBV4-3|TRBJ2-7|NA
CASSQEWLSPTYEQYF
TGCGCCAGCAGCCAAGAATGGCTCTCCCCCACCTACGAGCAGTACTTC
>NA|12|TRBV7-4|TRBJ1-5|TRBD1
CASRDRSQPQHF
TGTGCCAGCAGGGACAGGTCTCAGCCCCAGCATTTT
>NA|17|TRBV9|TRBJ2-2|TRBD1
CASSVNREGADTGELFF
TGTGCCAGCAGCGTAAATAGAGAGGGGGCGGACACCGGGGAGCTGTTTTTT
>NA|13|TRBV18|TRBJ1-2|TRBD1
CASGGDRGYGYTF
TGTGCCTCGGGGGGAGACAGGGGCTATGGCTACACCTTC
>NA|15|TRBV19|TRBJ1-1|NA
CASSITGVMNTEAFF
TGTGCCAGTAGTATAACCGGGGTCATGAACACTGAAGCTTTCTTT
>NA|13|TRBV7-9|TRBJ1-4|NA
CASSLSGGEKLFF
TGTGCCAGCAGCTTATCTGGGGGGGAAAAACTGTTTTTT
>NA|12|TRBV7-9|TRBJ1-1|TRBD1
CASSFGQGQAFF
TGTGCCAGCAGCTTCGGACAGGGGCAAGCTTTCTTT
>few|15|TRBV5-1|TRBJ1-1|TRBD1
CASSPRTGSYTEAFF
TGCGCCAGCAGCCCCCGGACAGGGAGTTACACTGAAGCTTTCTTT
>NA|15|TRBV7-9|TRBJ1-5|NA
CASSLKGAGNQPQHF
TGTGCCAGCAGCCTAAAGGGAGCGGGCAATCAGCCCCAGCATTTT
>NA|13|TRBV18|TRBJ1-1|TRBD1
CASSPDREDEAFF
TGTGCCAGCTCACCCGACAGGGAGGATGAAGCTTTCTTT
>few|14|TRBV29-1|TRBJ2-3|TRBD2
CSSHLAGRTDTQYF
TGCAGCAGCCACCTAGCGGGACGCACAGATACGCAGTATTTT
>NA|13|TRBV18|TRBJ2-3|NA
CASSPQGKDTQYF
TGTGCCAGCTCACCACAGGGGAAGGATACGCAGTATTTT
>once|15|TRBV27|TRBJ2-7|TRBD2
CASSLVGGTRHEQYF
TGTGCCAGCAGTTTAGTCGGGGGGACCCGCCACGAGCAGTACTTC
>few|14|TRBV27|TRBJ2-7|TRBD1
CASSLSGTGGEQYF
TGTGCCAGCAGTTTATCCGGGACAGGGGGCGAGCAGTACTTC
>NA|13|TRBV7-2|TRBJ2-5|NA
CASSPGRRETQYF
TGTGCCAGCAGCCCCGGACGGAGGGAGACCCAGTACTTC
>NA|14|TRBV27|TRBJ2-1|NA
CASSLRQDYNEQFF
TGTGCCAGCAGTTTAAGACAGGACTACAATGAGCAGTTCTTC
>NA|13|TRBV27|TRBJ1-2|NA
CASSLSRGRSHTF
TGTGCCAGCAGTTTATCCCGGGGAAGGTCACACACCTTC
>once|14|TRBV6-4|TRBJ2-7|TRBD1
CASSGRDRGYEQYF
TGTGCCAGCAGTGGCCGGGACAGGGGCTACGAGCAGTACTTC
>NA|16|TRBV28|TRBJ2-7|NA
CASSLFRQGGIYEQYF
TGTGCCAGCAGTTTATTTAGGCAGGGGGGAATCTACGAGCAGTACTTC
>NA|15|TRBV7-2|TRBJ2-1|TRBD1
CASSLETGEPFEQFF
TGTGCCAGCAGCTTAGAGACAGGGGAGCCTTTTGAGCAGTTCTTC
>once|15|TRBV2|TRBJ1-5|NA
CASSEEDRSNQPQHF
TGTGCCAGCAGTGAAGAGGACAGAAGCAATCAGCCCCAGCATTTT
>NA|14|TRBV11-2|TRBJ1-5|NA
CASSLEAGNQPQHF
TGTGCCAGCAGCTTAGAGGCGGGTAATCAGCCCCAGCATTTT
>NA|15|TRBV11-2|TRBJ2-1|TRBD1
CASRPGTGANNEQFF
TGTGCCAGCAGACCCGGGACAGGGGCTAACAATGAGCAGTTCTTC
>NA|14|TRBV15|TRBJ2-1|NA
CATSDLKPGNEQFF
TGTGCCACCAGCGACTTGAAACCGGGCAATGAGCAGTTCTTC
>NA|15|TRBV5-7|TRBJ1-2|NA
CASSLDRWRNYGYTF
TGTGCCAGCAGCTTGGACAGGTGGCGTAACTATGGCTACACCTTC
>NA|17|TRBV19|TRBJ2-6|NA
CASSTSGRSSGANVLTF
TGTGCCAGTTCGACCAGCGGGCGTAGCTCTGGGGCCAACGTCCTGACTTTC
>few|16|TRBV4-2|TRBJ2-7|TRBD1
CASSQDPRDSPYEQYF
TGTGCCAGCAGCCAAGATCCCCGGGACAGCCCCTACGAGCAGTACTTC
>NA|14|TRBV7-2|TRBJ1-2|NA
CASEPDSPNYGYTF
TGTGCCAGCGAACCCGACAGCCCCAACTATGGCTACACCTTC
>NA|15|TRBV11-2|TRBJ2-4|TRBD2
CASSLEWSGGNIQYF
TGTGCCAGCAGCTTAGAGTGGAGCGGGGGTAACATTCAGTACTTC
>NA|14|TRBV7-2|TRBJ1-1|TRBD1
CASSAGTGGTEAFF
TGTGCCAGCAGCGCTGGGACAGGGGGCACTGAAGCTTTCTTT
>NA|15|TRBV6-1|TRBJ2-7|NA
CASSPSRRGSYEQYF
TGTGCCAGCAGTCCGTCCCGGCGGGGCTCCTACGAGCAGTACTTC
>NA|13|TRBV6-5|TRBJ2-2|NA
CASSYMEMRKLFF
TGTGCCAGCAGTTACATGGAAATGAGGAAGCTGTTTTTT